This T cell receptor beta chain was recorded in a study of Graves' ophthalmopathy and Graves' hyperthyroidism. Using RNA transcripts, the TCR beta CDR3 regions were amplified. After a first-round RT-PCR with HTBI primers, a second-round multiplex PCR was run. Each CDR3 protein is one row after TCRdb ran MiXCR on the multiplex PCR reads. The sample lists about 640,000 distinct CDR3 sequences, about 41% seen once, with over 2.5% in the top ten. Trimming removed 7 bases from V and 2 bases from J; junction bases left unmatched: 10. From germline, CDR1 is SQVTM and CDR2 ANQGSEA. The CDR3 spans 14 residues.

The gene calls are TRBV29-1 and TRBJ2-7; 8 bases line up with TRBD1. This TCR derives from an adult man with Graves' ophthalmopathy. Sequenced material: peripheral blood. CDR3 in amino acids: CSAWIWTGTYEQYF. CDR3 in DNA: TGCAGCGCCTGGATTTGGACAGGGACCTACGAGCAGTACTTC.